A single T cell receptor beta chain is shown here with its context. Antigen: not known. Only in-frame clones appear in the TCRdb table, and some are missing; sequencing was by immunoSEQ multiplex PCR. The table has approximately 27,000 clones, roughly 82% seen once. These data belong to a study of CD4 T cells in relation to SARS-CoV-2 and coronaviruses. At the level of the study: The HLA restriction of the shared crossreactive spike epitopes was mapped.

General observations from the study: Monoreactive clones expanded significantly more to SARS-CoV-2 than crossreactive clones did.

This CDR3 comprises 16 residues. Germline-derived CDR1 and CDR2 are SEHNR and FQNEAQ (reference sequence). The J segment lost 0 bases and the V segment lost 11 bases, leaving 10 bases of the junction unmatched. The unexposed donors gave CD4+ T cells in 2011-2018, prior to COVID-19. CD4+ T cells were isolated from the cells after around 9 days of culture. The specimen was CD4+ T cells from PBMCs, cultured in vitro. The chain employs TRBV7-9 and TRBJ2-2; 9 bases fit TRBD2. The TCR sequence derives from a human donor in good health. The CDR3 loop reads CAGQRTSATNTGELFF. The CDR3 DNA follows: TGTGCCGGCCAGAGGACTAGCGCGACGAACACCGGGGAGCTGTTTTTT.